This T cell receptor beta chain comes out of a study of T cell clonality in common variable immunodeficiency. Study-level points and caveats: CVID subjects had higher TCRbeta clonality than healthy controls, most marked in about a third. Fewer deletions and N-nucleotide insertions were reportedly seen in common variable immunodeficiency TCR beta sequences.

As concerns this clone: No antigen is known for it. The CDR3 is cut off 3 residues early in the read; its end comes from the germline J gene.

This CDR3 has 16 amino acids. Trimming removed 2 bases from V and 0 bases from J; junction bases left unmatched: 4. Germline CDR1 reads KGHSH; CDR2 reads LQKENI. Generated by immunoSEQ multiplex PCR, the TCRdb table keeps only in-frame clones and is missing some. This sample lists roughly 15,000 clones; its ten largest clones have approximately 4.4%. Sequenced: peripheral blood mononuclear cells. The TCR was taken from a human donor with common variable immunodeficiency. V gene TRBV18 combines with J gene TRBJ1-3; TRBD1 aligns across 7 bases. The CDR3 region is CASSPRTGISGNTIYF. Partial CDR3 DNA: TGTGCCAGCTCACCAAGGACAGGAATCTCTGGAAACACC.